Shown below are 24 T cell receptor beta chains from a single sample sequenced in a study of blood T cell repertoires in COVID-19. The table came from immunoSEQ multiplex PCR; TCRdb's copy has only in-frame clones and leaves some out. The sample consists of about 480,000 clones, roughly 90% of them appearing once. The sample was PBMCs or T cells enriched from blood (not recorded which). These receptors were collected from a middle-aged woman who had recovered from COVID-19.

This sequence joins TRBV4-3 and TRBJ1-2; D gene ambiguous. The V and J ends lost 0 bases and 4 bases respectively, with 12 bases between them. The CDR3 is 15 amino acids. CDR1 is LGHNA, CDR2 YSLEER, per germline. For the CDR3, the DNA is TGCGCCAGCAGCCAAGATTCGGTCCTCCCCTATGGCTACACCTTC. Amino acid sequence: CASSQDSVLPYGYTF.

This clone showed up just once. V is TRBV6-5 and J is TRBJ1-2, with a possible D match to TRBD1 (5 bases). The CDR3 consists of 14 residues. Trimming cost V 0 bases and J 2 bases, with 7 bases left between them. The V gene's germline CDR1 is MNHEY and CDR2 SVGAGI. DNA of the CDR3: TGTGCCAGCAGTTACTCTCAGGGAAACTATGGCTACACCTTC. Its protein product is CASSYSQGNYGYTF.

This chain uses TRBV4-1 with TRBJ2-7; TRBD2 matches 12 bases. V was pared by 1 base and J by 7 bases, with 11 bases of the junction left unmatched. CDR3 size: 17 residues. CDR1 and CDR2 (germline): MGHRA, YSYEKL. The CDR3 sequence is CASSQGPPTSGSGEQYF. The CDR3 DNA follows: TGCGCCAGCAGCCAAGGGCCCCCGACTAGCGGGAGCGGAGAGCAGTACTTC.

The chain joins TRBV4-2 to TRBJ1-1; D gene uncertain. The germline V gene encodes CDR1 LGHNA and CDR2 YNFKEQ. CDR3 length equals 15 residues. Trimming removed 0 bases at V and 9 bases at J, with 17 bases between. CDR3 residues: CASSQDNAPHEKAFF. The CDR3 DNA reads as TGTGCCAGCAGCCAAGATAATGCACCTCATGAGAAAGCTTTCTTT.

The rearrangement joins TRBV7-8 to TRBJ2-1, with 11 bases matching TRBD1. The CDR3 totals 15 residues. Trimming took 4 bases from V and 8 from J; bases not matched to a gene: 7. CDR1 is SGHVS and CDR2 is FQNEAQ in the germline V gene. The DNA for the CDR3 is TGTGCCAGCAGCTCCTGGACAGGGGGCTTCGATGAGCAGTTCTTC. This gives the protein CASSSWTGGFDEQFF. Full variable domain (outside the CDR3, taken from reference TRBV7-8 and TRBJ2-1): GAGVSQSPRYKVAKRGQDVALRCDPISGHVSLFWYQQALGQGPEFLTYFQNEAQLDKSGLPSDRFFAERPEGSVSTLKIQRTQQEDSAVYLCASSSWTGGFDEQFFGPGTRLTVL.

The J gene is TRBJ1-2, the V gene TRBV7-8; D is ambiguous. Germline V CDR1 and CDR2: SGHVS, FQNEAQ. CDR3 length: 13 residues. The V gene lost 3 bases and the J gene lost 8 bases, with 13 bases spanning the gap. The CDR3 region has the DNA TGTGCCAGCAGCTTCAGTAGGAGGATGGGCTACACCTTC. The encoded protein is CASSFSRRMGYTF.

The CDR3 protein is CSVGAGGQPQHF. The CDR3 DNA is TGCAGCGTTGGGGCAGGGGGCCAGCCCCAGCATTTT. The V and J genes are TRBV29-1 and TRBJ1-5; TRBD1 matches 8 bases. The V and J ends lost 4 bases and 7 bases, in that order; junction bases with no gene match: 3. From germline, CDR1 is SQVTM and CDR2 ANQGSEA. This CDR3 is built from 12 residues. Filled out from reference TRBV29-1 and TRBJ1-5, the complete variable domain reads SAVISQKPSRDICQRGTSLTIQCQVDSQVTMMFWYRQQPGQSLTLIATANQGSEATYESGFVIDKFPISRPNLTFSTLTVSNMSPEDSSIYLCSVGAGGQPQHFGDGTRLSIL.

The rearrangement uses TRBV7-9 and TRBJ1-1; 8 bases line up with TRBD1. The CDR3 sequence is 11 residues long. Per germline, CDR1 SEHNR and CDR2 FQNEAQ (reference sequence). Unmatched junction bases numbered 4, after V lost 6 bases and J lost 10 bases. DNA of the CDR3: TGTGCCAGCAGTCGCGACAGGGGAGCTTTCTTT. Protein: CASSRDRGAFF.

V gene TRBV28 combines with J gene TRBJ1-1; D is undetermined. Germline lookup yields CDR1 MDHEN and CDR2 SYDVKM. V lost 8 bases to trimming and J lost 0 bases, with 7 bases between them. The CDR3 has 12 residues. Written as DNA, the CDR3 is TGTGCCAGCGGGCTATTGAACACTGAAGCTTTCTTT. Amino acids: CASGLLNTEAFF.

V is TRBV11-2 and J is TRBJ1-2; 7 nucleotides align to TRBD1. Germline V gene data show CDR1 as SGHAT and CDR2 as FQNNGV. With V trimmed by 3 bases and J by 8 bases, 12 bases remained unmatched. The CDR3 length is 15 residues. The CDR3 DNA reads TGTGCCAGCAGCTTCGATCCCCGGGACAGACGCGGCTACACCTTC. It codes for CASSFDPRDRRGYTF.

The chain recombines TRBV28 with TRBJ2-7; 7 positions agree with TRBD2. Germline loops: CDR1 MDHEN, CDR2 SYDVKM. V lost 5 bases and J lost 3; bases outside the gene matches: 10. The CDR3 covers 15 residues. CDR3 region: CASSLTGTTYYEQYF. CDR3 sequence (DNA): TGTGCCAGCAGTCTTACCGGGACTACATACTACGAGCAGTACTTC.

The gene calls are TRBV27 and TRBJ2-1, with 7 bases lining up with TRBD2. The germline CDR1 and CDR2 sequences are MNHEY and SMNVEV (reference sequence). Unmatched junction bases numbered 3, after V lost 6 bases and J lost 4 bases. The CDR3 is 13 residues long. Written as DNA, the CDR3 is TGTGCCAGCAGGTTTAGCGGGTACAATGAGCAGTTCTTC. Protein: CASRFSGYNEQFF.

The rearrangement uses TRBV30 and TRBJ1-1; 9 bases align to TRBD1. J gave up 6 bases and V 2 bases, and 4 bases lay outside the gene matches. Per the germline V gene, CDR1 is GTSNPN and CDR2 is SVGIG (reference sequence). The CDR3 extends over 13 amino acids. The CDR3 here is CAWSIQGAAEAFF. The CDR3 region has the DNA TGTGCCTGGAGTATACAGGGGGCCGCTGAAGCTTTCTTT.

The chain uses TRBV5-1 and TRBJ2-1; 14 bases are a match to TRBD2. CDR3 length equals 13 residues. The V and J ends lost 7 bases and 10 bases, in that order; junction bases with no gene match: 4. Germline assignment: CDR1 SGHRS and CDR2 YFSETQ. The CDR3 loop is CASGTSGRGEQFF. The CDR3 DNA reads as TGCGCCAGCGGGACTAGCGGGAGAGGGGAGCAGTTCTTC.

The chain carries TRBV7-2 and TRBJ2-1, with TRBD1 identical over 9 bases. Germline V gene sequence: CDR1 SGHTA, CDR2 FQGNSA. J was trimmed by 7 bases and V by 5 bases; bases with no gene match: 12. This CDR3 is built from 16 residues. CDR3 protein: CASSPPTGTGRNEQFF. The CDR3 coding sequence is TGTGCCAGCAGCCCACCTACCGGGACAGGGAGGAATGAGCAGTTCTTC.

The chain has TRBV7-2 and TRBJ1-1; possibly TRBD1 for D (6 bases). The CDR3 sequence is 13 residues long. Between the trimmed V and J ends, which lost 6 bases and 1 base, there was a span of 9 bases. Germline CDR1 reads SGHTA; CDR2 reads FQGNSA. The CDR3 DNA is TGTGCCAGCAGGAGGACAGCGAACACTGAAGCTTTCTTT. As protein: CASRRTANTEAFF.

This chain joins TRBV9 and TRBJ1-2; D is possibly TRBD1 (5 bases). V was cut by 0 bases and J by 4 bases, with 13 bases left in between. The CDR3 length is 15 residues. CDR1 is SGDLS, CDR2 YYNGEE, per germline. The CDR3 nucleotides are TGTGCCAGCAGCGTAGAGGCAGCGGGACGCTATGGCTACACCTTC. Protein product: CASSVEAAGRYGYTF.

This chain uses TRBV29-1 with TRBJ2-7, with TRBD1 as a possible D gene (5 bases). V was cut by 7 bases and J by 4 bases, with 17 bases left in between. The germline CDR1 and CDR2 sequences are SQVTM and ANQGSEA. This CDR3 contains 13 residues. CDR3 nucleotide sequence: TGCAGCGGACTCACAGGCCCCGGGTACGAGCAGTACTTC. It specifies CSGLTGPGYEQYF.

This sequence joins TRBV4-2 and TRBJ2-1; a possible D gene is TRBD1 (6 bases). With 0 bases removed from V and 0 bases from J, the gap between germline ends came to 12 bases. This CDR3 region has 17 residues. Per the germline V gene, CDR1 is LGHNA and CDR2 is YNFKEQ. In DNA form, the CDR3 reads TGTGCCAGCAGCCAAGATCTTGGCAGGGGCTCCTACAATGAGCAGTTCTTC. It yields the protein CASSQDLGRGSYNEQFF.

The chain uses TRBV4-3 and TRBJ1-1; D gene unclear. The CDR3 is made up of 15 amino acids. Trimming left V 2 bases short and J 5 bases short, with 15 bases between. CDR1 is LGHNA and CDR2 is YSLEER in the germline V gene. Here the CDR3 reads CASSQFVGLGTEAFF. The CDR3 region has the DNA TGCGCCAGCAGCCAATTCGTGGGCCTTGGGACTGAAGCTTTCTTT.

This clone was seen a few times. This sequence joins TRBV10-3 and TRBJ1-4; D is unresolved. This CDR3 has 13 residues. The V gene lost 2 bases and the J gene lost 7 bases, with 8 bases spanning the gap. Looked up from germline, CDR1 is ENHRY and CDR2 is SYGVKD. The CDR3 sequence is CAISEREAEKLFF. The CDR3 DNA sequence: TGTGCCATCAGTGAGCGGGAGGCTGAAAAACTGTTTTTT.

J is TRBJ2-1 and V is TRBV28; D is possibly TRBD2 (5 bases). Between the trimmed V and J ends, which lost 8 bases and 5 bases, there was a span of 19 bases. The CDR3 runs to 15 residues. Germline-derived CDR1 and CDR2 are MDHEN and SYDVKM. CDR3 in DNA: TGTGCCAGCTGTCTGGCTGGACTGAATAACAATGAGCAGTTCTTC. Protein product: CASCLAGLNNNEQFF.

Concerning this clone: Other nucleotide sequences in the sample specify the same CDR3. V usage is TRBV7-2 and J usage is TRBJ2-1; D possibly corresponds to TRBD2 (6 bases). Germline CDR1 and CDR2: SGHTA and FQGNSA. This CDR3 is 14 amino acids long. The germline V and J ends were trimmed by 1 base and 7 bases, with 11 bases remaining between them. The DNA for the CDR3 is TGTGCCAGCAGCTTAGACCGCGCGGGGAATGAGCAGTTCTTC. It translates to CASSLDRAGNEQFF. Based on the CDR3 plus reference TRBV7-2 and TRBJ2-1, the full variable domain is GAGVSQSPSNKVTEKGKDVELRCDPISGHTALYWYRQSLGQGLEFLIYFQGNSAPDKSGLPSDRFSAERTGGSVSTLTIQRTQQEDSAVYLCASSLDRAGNEQFFGPGTRLTVL.

The chain employs TRBV12-5 and TRBJ2-1; D is possibly TRBD2 (5 bases). The length of the CDR3 is 14 residues. V was clipped by 7 bases and J by 2 bases, with 12 bases between them. Germline V lookup: CDR1 LGHNT, CDR2 FRNRAP. CDR3 sequence reads: CASARTVPYNEQFF. The CDR3 bases are TGTGCTAGTGCCCGGACTGTTCCCTACAATGAGCAGTTCTTC.